One and the same sample provided the 10 T cell receptor beta chains below, sequenced in a study of response to subunit inactivated influenza vaccine (dated by TCRdb to 2016 to 2019). The library was obtained by RT-PCR. Reads for this sample came from an Illumina HiSeq 2500. TCRdb applied fastp at Q25 and MiXCR to the public reads, then kept only in-frame beta chains. Identical CDR3 proteins give one entry, which carries the most common genes and DNA. Present in this sample are approximately 300,000 distinct CDR3 sequences, roughly 20% of which were seen just once. The ten top clones hold 10% of the sample. This sample comprised PBMCs from blood, obtained about 20 months after vaccination. Source of these receptors: a man in his fifties or sixties who received an inactivated influenza vaccine. Donor details come from another sample of the same person, matched by shared clones.

The CDR3 loop reads CASSSRGANQPQHF. CDR3 nucleotides: TGTGCCAGCAGCTCCAGGGGGGCCAATCAGCCCCAGCATTTT. V and J are TRBV4-2 and TRBJ1-5; 7 bases agree with TRBD1. The V gene end was trimmed by 5 bases and the J gene end by 3 bases; junction bases not matched to a gene: 4. Germline V gene sequence: CDR1 LGHNA, CDR2 YNFKEQ. This CDR3 has 14 amino acids.

Points on this clonotype: The germline gene is not matched at one end of the junction; a read error may be the cause. The chain couples TRBV6-1 to TRBJ2-1, with TRBD2 identical over 12 bases. This CDR3 comprises 15 residues. Germline CDR1 and CDR2: MNHNS and SASEGT. The CDR3 bases are TGTGCCAGCGGTGAACTAGCGGGAGGTGTCAATGAGCAGTTCTTC. Protein: CASGELAGGVNEQFF.

The chain carries TRBV20-1 and TRBJ2-7, with D maybe TRBD2 (5 bases). The CDR3 length is 13 residues. Trimming removed 6 bases from V and 3 bases from J, with 15 bases in between. CDR1 is DFQATT, CDR2 SNEGSKA, per germline (reference sequence). CDR3 nucleotide sequence: TGCAGTGCCGGGGAAAAGTGGGGCTACGAGCAGTACTTC. As protein: CSAGEKWGYEQYF.

The chain couples TRBV11-3 to TRBJ1-3; 7 bases fit TRBD1. V lost 4 bases to trimming and J lost 1 base; unmatched junction nucleotides: 7. Germline lookup yields CDR1 SGHNT and CDR2 YENEEA. The CDR3 has 16 residues. The DNA for the CDR3 is TGTGCCAGCAGCTGGCCGGGACAGCCTTCTGGAAACACCATATATTTT. Its protein product is CASSWPGQPSGNTIYF.

The gene calls are TRBV19 and TRBJ1-4, with unresolved D. V was clipped by 3 bases and J by 8 bases, with 13 bases between them. CDR3 length equals 14 residues. Germline values: CDR1 LNHDA, CDR2 SQIVND (reference sequence). CDR3 loop: CASSIGQVGEKLFF. The DNA for the CDR3 is TGTGCCAGTAGTATCGGCCAGGTTGGGGAAAAACTGTTTTTT.

The chain carries TRBV3-1 and TRBJ1-1; D unresolved. The CDR3 sequence is 13 residues long. The ends were cut back, 4 bases at V and 4 bases at J, with 10 bases in the middle. Looked up from germline, CDR1 is LGHDT and CDR2 is YNNKEL (reference sequence). CDR3 nucleotides: TGTGCCAGCAGCCCCAGGACGGCCACTGAAGCTTTCTTT. Its translation: CASSPRTATEAFF.

This clonotype appeared a few times. This rearrangement joins TRBV15 to TRBJ2-3; no clear D. The CDR3 totals 13 residues. The V gene's germline CDR1 is LNHNV and CDR2 YYDKDF (reference sequence). V lost 1 base, J lost 6 bases, and 8 bases lay in between. DNA for the CDR3: TGTGCCACCAGCAGAGTCGACGGGGATACGCAGTATTTT. Encoded protein: CATSRVDGDTQYF.

This clonotype has ten or more counts. V usage is TRBV27 and J usage is TRBJ1-6; no clear D gene. With 6 bases removed from V and 8 bases from J, the gap between germline ends came to 17 bases. The CDR3 totals 15 residues. CDR1 MNHEY and CDR2 SMNVEV come from the germline V gene (reference sequence). This CDR3 reads CASSTDPLGYSPLHF. CDR3 DNA: TGTGCCAGCAGCACCGACCCTCTGGGGTATTCACCCCTCCACTTT.

The chain carries TRBV11-2 and TRBJ1-1; possibly TRBD1 for D (5 bases). V lost 4 bases and J lost 7, with 19 bases in between. This CDR3 comprises 15 residues. Germline CDR1 is SGHAT and CDR2 is FQNNGV. This chain's CDR3 is CASSSNTGLGGEAFF. DNA for the CDR3: TGTGCCAGCAGCTCAAATACGGGGTTGGGGGGTGAAGCTTTCTTT.

This clonotype has a handful of counts. V is TRBV7-2 and J is TRBJ1-2; no clear D. In germline, CDR1 is SGHTA, CDR2 FQGNSA. V was shortened by 3 bases and J by 1 base, with 12 bases between the two germline ends. This CDR3 is built from 15 residues. The CDR3 region is CASSFIAGNNYGYTF. As DNA, the CDR3 is TGTGCCAGCAGCTTTATCGCGGGGAATAACTATGGCTACACCTTC.